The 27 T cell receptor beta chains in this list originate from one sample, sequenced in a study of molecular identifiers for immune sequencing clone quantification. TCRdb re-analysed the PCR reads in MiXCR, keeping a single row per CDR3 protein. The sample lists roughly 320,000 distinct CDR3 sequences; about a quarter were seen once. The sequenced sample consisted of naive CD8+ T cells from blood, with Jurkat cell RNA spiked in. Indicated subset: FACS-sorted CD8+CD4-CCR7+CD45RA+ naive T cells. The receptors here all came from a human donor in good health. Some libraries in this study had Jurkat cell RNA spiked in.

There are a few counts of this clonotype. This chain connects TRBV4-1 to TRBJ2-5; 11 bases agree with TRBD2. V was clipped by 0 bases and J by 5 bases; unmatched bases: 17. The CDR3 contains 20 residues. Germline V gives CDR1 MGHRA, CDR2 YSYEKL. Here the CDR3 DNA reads TGCGCCAGCAGCCAAGATTATGTGAGAGGGTCTAGCGGGGGGTTTGAGACCCAGTACTTC. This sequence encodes CASSQDYVRGSSGGFETQYF.

CDR3 in amino acids: CATSRGYEQYF. Here the CDR3 DNA reads TGTGCCACCAGCAGAGGGTACGAGCAGTACTTC. This chain links TRBV15 with TRBJ2-7; D call uncertain. The CDR3 contains 11 residues. V shed 1 base and J shed 4 bases, with 2 bases lying between them. Germline assignment: CDR1 LNHNV and CDR2 YYDKDF (reference sequence).

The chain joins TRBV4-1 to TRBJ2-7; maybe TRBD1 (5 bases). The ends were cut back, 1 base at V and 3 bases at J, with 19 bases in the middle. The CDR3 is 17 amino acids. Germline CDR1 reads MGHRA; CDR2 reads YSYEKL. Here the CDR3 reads CASSQAPGQFEYYEQYF. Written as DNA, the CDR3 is TGCGCCAGCAGCCAAGCACCCGGACAATTTGAATACTACGAGCAGTACTTC.

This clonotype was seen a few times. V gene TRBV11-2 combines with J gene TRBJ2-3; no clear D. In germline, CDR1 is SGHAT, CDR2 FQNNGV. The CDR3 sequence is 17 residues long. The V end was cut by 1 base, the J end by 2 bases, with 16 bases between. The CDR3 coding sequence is TGTGCCAGCAGCTTAGTTTCCGACCCCTTTAACACAGATACGCAGTATTTT. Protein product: CASSLVSDPFNTDTQYF.

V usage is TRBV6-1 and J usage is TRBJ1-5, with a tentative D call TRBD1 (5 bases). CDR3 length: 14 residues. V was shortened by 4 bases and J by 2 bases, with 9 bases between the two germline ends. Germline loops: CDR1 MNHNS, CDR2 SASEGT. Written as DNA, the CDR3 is TGTGCCAGCAGTGGTGGGACGGGCAATCAGCCCCAGCATTTT. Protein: CASSGGTGNQPQHF.

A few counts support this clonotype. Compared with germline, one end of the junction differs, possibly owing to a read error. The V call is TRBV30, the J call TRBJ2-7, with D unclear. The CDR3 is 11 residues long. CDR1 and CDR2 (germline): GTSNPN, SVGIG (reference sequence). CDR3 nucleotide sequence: TGTGCCTGTAGTGGCAGCTACGAGCAGTACTTC. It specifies CACSGSYEQYF.

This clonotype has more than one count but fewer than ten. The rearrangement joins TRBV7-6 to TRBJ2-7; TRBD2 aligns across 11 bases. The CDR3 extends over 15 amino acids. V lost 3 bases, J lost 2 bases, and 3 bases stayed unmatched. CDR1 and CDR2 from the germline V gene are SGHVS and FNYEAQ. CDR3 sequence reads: CASSLTSGDTYEQYF. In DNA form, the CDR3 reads TGTGCCAGCAGCTTGACTAGCGGGGATACCTACGAGCAGTACTTC.

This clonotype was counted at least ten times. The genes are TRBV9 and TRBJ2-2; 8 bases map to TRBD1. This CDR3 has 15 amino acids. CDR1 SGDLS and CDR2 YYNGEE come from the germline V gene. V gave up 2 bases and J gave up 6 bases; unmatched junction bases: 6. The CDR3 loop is CASSVDRGPPGELFF. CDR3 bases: TGTGCCAGCAGCGTCGACAGGGGACCCCCCGGGGAGCTGTTTTTT.

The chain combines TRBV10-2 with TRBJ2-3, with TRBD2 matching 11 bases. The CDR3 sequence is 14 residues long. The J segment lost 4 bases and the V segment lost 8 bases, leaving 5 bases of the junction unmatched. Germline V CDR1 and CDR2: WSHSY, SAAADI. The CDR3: CASGASGGSDTQYF. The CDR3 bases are TGCGCCAGCGGTGCTAGCGGGGGGTCAGATACGCAGTATTTT.

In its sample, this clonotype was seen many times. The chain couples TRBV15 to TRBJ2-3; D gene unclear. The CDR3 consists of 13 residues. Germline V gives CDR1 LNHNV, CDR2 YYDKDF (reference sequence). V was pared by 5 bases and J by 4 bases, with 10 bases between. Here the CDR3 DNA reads TGTGCCACCAGCGAGCCAGAGGCAGATACGCAGTATTTT. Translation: CATSEPEADTQYF.

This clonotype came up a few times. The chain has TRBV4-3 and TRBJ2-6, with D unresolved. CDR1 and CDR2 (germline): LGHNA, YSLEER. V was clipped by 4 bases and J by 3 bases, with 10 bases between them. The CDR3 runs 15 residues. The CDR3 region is CASSPERIGANVLTF. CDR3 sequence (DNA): TGCGCCAGCAGCCCAGAGAGGATTGGGGCCAACGTCCTGACTTTC.

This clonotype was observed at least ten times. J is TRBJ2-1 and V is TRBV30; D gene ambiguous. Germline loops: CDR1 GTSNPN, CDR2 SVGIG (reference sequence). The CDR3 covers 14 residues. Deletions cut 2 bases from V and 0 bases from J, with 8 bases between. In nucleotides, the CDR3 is TGTGCCTGGAGTACAGTGGCCTCCTACAATGAGCAGTTCTTC. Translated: CAWSTVASYNEQFF.

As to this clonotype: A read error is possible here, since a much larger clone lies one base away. CDR3 sequence (DNA): TGCAGCGTTGTTCGTGGATATGGAGCGGGGACCCAGTACTTC. It specifies CSVVRGYGAGTQYF. The chain combines TRBV29-1 with TRBJ2-5; D possibly corresponds to TRBD2 (6 bases). With 4 bases removed from V and 7 bases from J, the gap between germline ends came to 19 bases. The CDR3 runs 14 residues. Germline values: CDR1 SQVTM, CDR2 ANQGSEA.

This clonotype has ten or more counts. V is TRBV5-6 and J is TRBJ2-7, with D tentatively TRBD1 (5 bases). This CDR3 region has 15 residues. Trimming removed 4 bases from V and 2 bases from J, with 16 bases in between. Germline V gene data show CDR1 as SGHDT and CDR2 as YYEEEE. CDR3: CASSASQGIAYEQYF. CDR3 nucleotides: TGTGCCAGCAGCGCGAGTCAGGGTATTGCCTACGAGCAGTACTTC.

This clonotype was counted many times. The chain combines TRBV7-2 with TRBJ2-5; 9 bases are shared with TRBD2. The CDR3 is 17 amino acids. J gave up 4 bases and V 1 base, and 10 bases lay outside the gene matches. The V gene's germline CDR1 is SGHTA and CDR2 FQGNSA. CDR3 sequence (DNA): TGTGCCAGCAGCTTAGAAGGACTTAGCGGGAGTTTAGAGACCCAGTACTTC. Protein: CASSLEGLSGSLETQYF.

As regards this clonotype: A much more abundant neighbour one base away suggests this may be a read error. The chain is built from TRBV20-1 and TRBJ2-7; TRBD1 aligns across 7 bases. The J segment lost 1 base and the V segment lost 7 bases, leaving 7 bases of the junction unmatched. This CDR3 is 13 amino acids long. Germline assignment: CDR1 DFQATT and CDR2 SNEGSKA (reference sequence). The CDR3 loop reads CSDKGTASYEQYF. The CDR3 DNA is TGCAGTGATAAAGGGACAGCGTCCTACGAGCAGTACTTC.

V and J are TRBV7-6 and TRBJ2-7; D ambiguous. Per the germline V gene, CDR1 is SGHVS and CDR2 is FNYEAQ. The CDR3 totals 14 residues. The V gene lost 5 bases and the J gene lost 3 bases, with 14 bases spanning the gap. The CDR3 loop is CASSPDPAHYEQYF. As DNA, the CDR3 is TGTGCCAGCAGCCCCGACCCGGCGCACTACGAGCAGTACTTC.

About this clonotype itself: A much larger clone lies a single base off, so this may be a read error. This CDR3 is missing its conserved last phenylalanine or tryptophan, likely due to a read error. DNA for the CDR3: TGTGCCAGCAGCTTAGGAGGGCCCGGCTACGAGCAGTACCTC. The encoded protein is CASSLGGPGYEQYL. J is TRBJ2-7 and V is TRBV7-9, with D tentatively TRBD2 (5 bases). CDR1 is SEHNR and CDR2 is FQNEAQ in the germline V gene (reference sequence). The CDR3 consists of 14 residues. Deletions cut 1 base from V and 3 bases from J, with 10 bases between.

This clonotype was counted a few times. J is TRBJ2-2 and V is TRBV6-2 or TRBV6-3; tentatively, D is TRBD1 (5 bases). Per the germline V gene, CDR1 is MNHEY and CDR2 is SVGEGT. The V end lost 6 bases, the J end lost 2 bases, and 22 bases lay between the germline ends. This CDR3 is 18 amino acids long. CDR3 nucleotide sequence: TGTGCCAGCAGAGACGGTGGGGCGGCTTTCGATAACACCGGGGAGCTGTTTTTT. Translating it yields CASRDGGAAFDNTGELFF.

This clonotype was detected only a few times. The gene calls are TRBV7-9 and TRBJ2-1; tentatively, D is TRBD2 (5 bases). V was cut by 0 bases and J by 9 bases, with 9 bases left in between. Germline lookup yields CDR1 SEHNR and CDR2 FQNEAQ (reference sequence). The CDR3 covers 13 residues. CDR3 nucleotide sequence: TGTGCCAGCAGCTTAGCGGTGCGGGTTGAGCAGTTCTTC. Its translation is CASSLAVRVEQFF.

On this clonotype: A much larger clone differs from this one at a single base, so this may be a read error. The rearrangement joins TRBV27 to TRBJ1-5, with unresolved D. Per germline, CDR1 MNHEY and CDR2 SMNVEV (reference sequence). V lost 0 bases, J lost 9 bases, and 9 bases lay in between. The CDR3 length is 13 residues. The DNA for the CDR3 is TGTGCCAGCAGTTTATCTTGGGGTCGGCCCCAGCATTTT. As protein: CASSLSWGRPQHF.

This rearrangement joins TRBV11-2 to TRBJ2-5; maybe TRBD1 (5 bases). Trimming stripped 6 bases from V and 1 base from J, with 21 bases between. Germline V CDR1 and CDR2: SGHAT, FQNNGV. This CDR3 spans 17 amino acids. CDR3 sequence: CASSKGAGIALQETQYF. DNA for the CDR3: TGTGCCAGCAGTAAAGGGGCAGGGATCGCTCTCCAAGAGACCCAGTACTTC.

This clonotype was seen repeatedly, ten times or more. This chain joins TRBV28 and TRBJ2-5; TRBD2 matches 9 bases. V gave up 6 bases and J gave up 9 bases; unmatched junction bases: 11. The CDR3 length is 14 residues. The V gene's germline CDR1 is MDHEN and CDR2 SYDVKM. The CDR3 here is CASSLLGLASSQYF. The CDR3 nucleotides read TGTGCCAGCAGCCTTCTCGGACTAGCGTCGTCCCAGTACTTC.

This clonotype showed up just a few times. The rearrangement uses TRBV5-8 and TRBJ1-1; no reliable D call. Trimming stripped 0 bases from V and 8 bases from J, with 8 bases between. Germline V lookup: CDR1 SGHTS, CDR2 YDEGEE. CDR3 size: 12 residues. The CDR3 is CASSLVRAEAFF. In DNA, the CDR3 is TGTGCCAGCAGCTTGGTAAGGGCCGAAGCTTTCTTT.

The CDR3 protein is CSVSGLAGGLGELFF. As DNA, the CDR3 is TGCAGCGTATCGGGACTAGCGGGAGGGCTCGGGGAGCTGTTTTTT. This chain connects TRBV29-1 to TRBJ2-2, with TRBD2 matching over 16 bases. This CDR3 spans 15 amino acids. The V gene end was trimmed by 6 bases and the J gene end by 7 bases; junction bases not matched to a gene: 5. Germline values: CDR1 SQVTM, CDR2 ANQGSEA.

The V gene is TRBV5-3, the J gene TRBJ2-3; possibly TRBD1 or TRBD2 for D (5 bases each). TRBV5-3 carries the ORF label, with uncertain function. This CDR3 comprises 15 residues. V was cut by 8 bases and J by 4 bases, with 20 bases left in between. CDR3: CASSHRDRGSDTQYF. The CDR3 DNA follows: TGTGCCAGCAGCCACCGGGACCGTGGGTCAGATACGCAGTATTTT.

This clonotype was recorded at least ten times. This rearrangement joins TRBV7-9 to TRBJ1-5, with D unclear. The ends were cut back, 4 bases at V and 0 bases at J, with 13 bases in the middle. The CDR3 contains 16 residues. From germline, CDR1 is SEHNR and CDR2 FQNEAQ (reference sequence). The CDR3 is CASSSEGDYSNQPQHF. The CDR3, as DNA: TGTGCCAGCAGCTCCGAGGGCGACTATAGCAATCAGCCCCAGCATTTT.